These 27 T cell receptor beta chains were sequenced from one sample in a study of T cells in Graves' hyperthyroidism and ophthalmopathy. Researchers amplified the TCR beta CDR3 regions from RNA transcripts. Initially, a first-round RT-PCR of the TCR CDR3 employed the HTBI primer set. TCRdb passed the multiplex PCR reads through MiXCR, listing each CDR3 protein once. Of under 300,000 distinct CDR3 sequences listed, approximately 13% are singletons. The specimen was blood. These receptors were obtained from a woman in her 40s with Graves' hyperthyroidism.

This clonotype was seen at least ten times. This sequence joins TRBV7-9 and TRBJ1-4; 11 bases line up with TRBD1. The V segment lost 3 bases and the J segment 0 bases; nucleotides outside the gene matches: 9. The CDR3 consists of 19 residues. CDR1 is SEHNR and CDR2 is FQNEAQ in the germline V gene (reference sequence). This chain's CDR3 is CASSFSWDRGVATNEKLFF. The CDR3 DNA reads TGTGCCAGCAGCTTCAGCTGGGACAGGGGGGTCGCAACTAATGAAAAACTGTTTTTT.

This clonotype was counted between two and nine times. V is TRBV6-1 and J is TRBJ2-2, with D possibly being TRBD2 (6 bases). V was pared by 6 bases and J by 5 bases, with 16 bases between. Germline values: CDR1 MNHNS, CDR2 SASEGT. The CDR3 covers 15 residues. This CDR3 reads CASRDRDFLTGELFF. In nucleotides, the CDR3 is TGTGCCAGCAGAGATCGGGACTTTCTAACCGGGGAGCTGTTTTTT.

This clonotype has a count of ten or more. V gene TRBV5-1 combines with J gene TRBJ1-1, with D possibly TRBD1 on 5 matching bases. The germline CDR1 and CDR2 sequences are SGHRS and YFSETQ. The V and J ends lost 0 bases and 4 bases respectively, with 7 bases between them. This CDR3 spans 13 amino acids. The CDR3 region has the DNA TGCGCCAGCAGCTTGGGAGGGGTCACTGAAGCTTTCTTT. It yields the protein CASSLGGVTEAFF.

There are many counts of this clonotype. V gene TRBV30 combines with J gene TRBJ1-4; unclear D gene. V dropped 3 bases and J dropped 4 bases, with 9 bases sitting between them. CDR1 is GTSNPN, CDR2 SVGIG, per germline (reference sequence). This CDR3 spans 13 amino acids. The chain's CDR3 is CAWSSGYNEKLFF. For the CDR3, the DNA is TGTGCCTGGAGCAGCGGGTATAATGAAAAACTGTTTTTT.

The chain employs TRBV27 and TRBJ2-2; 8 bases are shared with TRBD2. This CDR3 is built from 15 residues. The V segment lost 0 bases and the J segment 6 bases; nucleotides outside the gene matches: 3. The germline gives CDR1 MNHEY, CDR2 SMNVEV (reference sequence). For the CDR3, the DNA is TGTGCCAGCAGTTTATCGTTCGGGGGGGCCGGGGAGCTGTTTTTT. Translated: CASSLSFGGAGELFF.

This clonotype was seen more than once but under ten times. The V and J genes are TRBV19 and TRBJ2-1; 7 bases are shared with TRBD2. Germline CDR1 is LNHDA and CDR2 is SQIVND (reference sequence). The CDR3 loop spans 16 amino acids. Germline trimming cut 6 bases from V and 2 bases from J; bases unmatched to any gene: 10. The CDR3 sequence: CASSLGGGAAYNEQFF. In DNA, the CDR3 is TGTGCCAGTAGCCTGGGGGGGGGTGCGGCCTACAATGAGCAGTTCTTC.

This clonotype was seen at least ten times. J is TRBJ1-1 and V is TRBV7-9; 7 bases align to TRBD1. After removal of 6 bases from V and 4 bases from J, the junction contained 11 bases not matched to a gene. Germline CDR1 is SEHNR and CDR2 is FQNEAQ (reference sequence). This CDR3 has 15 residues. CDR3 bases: TGTGCCAGCAGTCCCGTCGGGAACAGGGGCACTGAAGCTTTCTTT. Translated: CASSPVGNRGTEAFF.

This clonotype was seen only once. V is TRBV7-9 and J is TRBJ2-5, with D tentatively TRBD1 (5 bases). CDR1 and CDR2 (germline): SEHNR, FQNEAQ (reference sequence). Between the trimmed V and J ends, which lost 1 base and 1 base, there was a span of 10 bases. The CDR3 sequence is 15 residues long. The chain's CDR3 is CASSLDLGPQETQYF. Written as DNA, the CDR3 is TGTGCCAGCAGCTTAGACTTGGGGCCCCAAGAGACCCAGTACTTC. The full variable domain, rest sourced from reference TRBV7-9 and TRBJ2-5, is DTGVSQNPRHKITKRGQNVTFRCDPISEHNRLYWYRQTLGQGPEFLTYFQNEAQLEKSRLLSDRFSAERPKGSFSTLEIQRTEQGDSAMYLCASSLDLGPQETQYFGPGTRLLVL.

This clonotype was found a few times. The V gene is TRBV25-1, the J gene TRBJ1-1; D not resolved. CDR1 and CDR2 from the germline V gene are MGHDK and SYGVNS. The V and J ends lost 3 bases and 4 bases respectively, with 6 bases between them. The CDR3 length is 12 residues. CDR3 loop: CASSDMGTEAFF. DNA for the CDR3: TGTGCCAGCAGTGATATGGGCACTGAAGCTTTCTTT. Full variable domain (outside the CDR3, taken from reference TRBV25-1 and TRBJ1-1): EADIYQTPRYLVIGTGKKITLECSQTMGHDKMYWYQQDPGMELHLIHYSYGVNSTEKGDLSSESTVSRIRTEHFPLTLESARPSHTSQYLCASSDMGTEAFFGQGTRLTVV.

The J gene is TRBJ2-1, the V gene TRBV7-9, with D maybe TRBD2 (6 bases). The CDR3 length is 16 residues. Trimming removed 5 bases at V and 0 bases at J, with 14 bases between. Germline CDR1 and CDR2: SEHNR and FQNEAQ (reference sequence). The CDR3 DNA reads TGTGCCAGCAGCCGGGGCGGGGTAAGCTCCTACAATGAGCAGTTCTTC. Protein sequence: CASSRGGVSSYNEQFF.

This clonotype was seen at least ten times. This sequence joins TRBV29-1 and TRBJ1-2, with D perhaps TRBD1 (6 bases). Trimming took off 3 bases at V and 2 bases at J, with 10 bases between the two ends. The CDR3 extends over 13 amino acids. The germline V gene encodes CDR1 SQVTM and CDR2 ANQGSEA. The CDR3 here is CSVEGGQNYGYTF. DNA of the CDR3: TGCAGCGTTGAGGGTGGACAGAACTATGGCTACACCTTC.

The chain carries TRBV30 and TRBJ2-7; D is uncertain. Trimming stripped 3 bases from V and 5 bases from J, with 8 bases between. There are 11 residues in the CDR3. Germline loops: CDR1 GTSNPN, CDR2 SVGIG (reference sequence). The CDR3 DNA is TGTGCCTGGAGCGAAATTAACGAGCAGTACTTC. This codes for CAWSEINEQYF. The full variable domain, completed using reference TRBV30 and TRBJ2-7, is SQTIHQWPATLVQPVGSPLSLECTVEGTSNPNLYWYRQAAGRGLQLLFYSVGIGQISSEVPQNLSASRPQDRQFILSSKKLLLSDSGFYLCAWSEINEQYFGPGTRLTVT.

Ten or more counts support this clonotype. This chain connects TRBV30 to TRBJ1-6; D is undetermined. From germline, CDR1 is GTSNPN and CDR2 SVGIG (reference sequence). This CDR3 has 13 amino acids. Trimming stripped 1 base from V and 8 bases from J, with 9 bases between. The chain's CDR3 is CAWSEGPDSPLHF. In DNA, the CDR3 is TGTGCCTGGAGTGAAGGTCCGGATTCACCCCTCCACTTT.

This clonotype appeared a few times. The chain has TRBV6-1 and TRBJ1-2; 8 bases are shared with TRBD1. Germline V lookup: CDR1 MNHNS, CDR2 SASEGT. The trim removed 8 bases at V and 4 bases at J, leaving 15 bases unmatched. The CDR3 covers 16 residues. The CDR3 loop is CASLTVSGTGFYGYTF. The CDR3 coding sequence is TGTGCCAGCCTCACAGTATCAGGGACAGGATTCTATGGCTACACCTTC.

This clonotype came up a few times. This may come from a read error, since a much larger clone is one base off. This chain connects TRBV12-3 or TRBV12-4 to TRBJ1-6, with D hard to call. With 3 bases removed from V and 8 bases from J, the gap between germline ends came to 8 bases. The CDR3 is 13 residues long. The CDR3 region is CASSLQADSPLHF. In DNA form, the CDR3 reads TGTGCCAGCAGTTTGCAGGCGGATTCACCCCTCCACTTT.

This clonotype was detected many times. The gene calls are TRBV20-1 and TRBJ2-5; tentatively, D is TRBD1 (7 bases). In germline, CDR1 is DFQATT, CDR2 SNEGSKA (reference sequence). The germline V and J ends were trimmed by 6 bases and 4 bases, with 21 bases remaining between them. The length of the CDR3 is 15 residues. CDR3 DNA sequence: TGCAGTGCCCCGGCCCCAGGGGGGTTTGGAGAGACCCAGTACTTC. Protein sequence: CSAPAPGGFGETQYF.

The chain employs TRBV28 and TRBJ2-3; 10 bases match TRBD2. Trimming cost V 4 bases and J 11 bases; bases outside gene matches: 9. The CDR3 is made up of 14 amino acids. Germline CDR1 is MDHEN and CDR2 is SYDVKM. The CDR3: CASSSSGREGRQYF. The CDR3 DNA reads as TGTGCCAGCAGTTCCAGCGGGAGGGAAGGGAGGCAGTATTTT. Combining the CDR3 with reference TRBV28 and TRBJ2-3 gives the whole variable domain DVKVTQSSRYLVKRTGEKVFLECVQDMDHENMFWYRQDPGLGLRLIYFSYDVKMKEKGDIPEGYSVSREKKERFSLILESASTNQTSMYLCASSSSGREGRQYFGPGTRLTVL.

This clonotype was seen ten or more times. The CDR3 DNA is TGTGCCAGCAGCTTAGGTAACGGGGGTCCCTACGAGCAGTACTTC. Translation: CASSLGNGGPYEQYF. This chain connects TRBV11-2 to TRBJ2-7, with D maybe TRBD2 (6 bases). The V and J ends lost 1 base and 2 bases respectively, with 12 bases between them. Germline CDR1 reads SGHAT; CDR2 reads FQNNGV. The CDR3 is made up of 15 amino acids.

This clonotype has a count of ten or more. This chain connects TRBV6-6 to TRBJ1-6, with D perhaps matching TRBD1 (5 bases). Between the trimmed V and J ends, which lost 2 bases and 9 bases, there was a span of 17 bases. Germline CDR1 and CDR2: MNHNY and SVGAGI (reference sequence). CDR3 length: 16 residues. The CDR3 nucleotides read TGTGCCAGCAGTTACCTCACGGGGAGTAGGGGTTCACCCCTCCACTTT. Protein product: CASSYLTGSRGSPLHF.

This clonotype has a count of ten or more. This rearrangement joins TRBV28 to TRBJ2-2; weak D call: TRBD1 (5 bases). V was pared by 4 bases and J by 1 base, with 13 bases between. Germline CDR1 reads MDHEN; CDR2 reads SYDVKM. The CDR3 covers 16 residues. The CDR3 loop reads CASSSPDMRNTGELFF. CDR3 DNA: TGTGCCAGCAGTTCCCCGGACATGAGGAACACCGGGGAGCTGTTTTTT. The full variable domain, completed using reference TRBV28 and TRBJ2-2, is DVKVTQSSRYLVKRTGEKVFLECVQDMDHENMFWYRQDPGLGLRLIYFSYDVKMKEKGDIPEGYSVSREKKERFSLILESASTNQTSMYLCASSSPDMRNTGELFFGEGSRLTVL.

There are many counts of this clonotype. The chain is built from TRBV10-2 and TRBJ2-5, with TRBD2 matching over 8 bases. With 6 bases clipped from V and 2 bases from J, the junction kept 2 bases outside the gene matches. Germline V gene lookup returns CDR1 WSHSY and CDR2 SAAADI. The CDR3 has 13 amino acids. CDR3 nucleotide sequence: TGCGCCAGCAGAGGACTAGCTCAAGAGACCCAGTACTTC. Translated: CASRGLAQETQYF.

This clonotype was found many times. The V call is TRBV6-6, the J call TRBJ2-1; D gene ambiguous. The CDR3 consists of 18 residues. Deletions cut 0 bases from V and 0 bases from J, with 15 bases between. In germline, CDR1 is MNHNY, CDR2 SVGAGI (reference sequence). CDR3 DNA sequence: TGTGCCAGCAGTTACTCGAGTCCAGCGCTGAGCTCCTACAATGAGCAGTTCTTC. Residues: CASSYSSPALSSYNEQFF.

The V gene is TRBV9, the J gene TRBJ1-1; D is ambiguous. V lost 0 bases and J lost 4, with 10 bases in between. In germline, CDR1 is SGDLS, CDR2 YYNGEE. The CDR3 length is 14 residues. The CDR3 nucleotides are TGTGCCAGCAGCGTAGCTCTAGAGGGCACTGAAGCTTTCTTT. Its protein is CASSVALEGTEAFF.

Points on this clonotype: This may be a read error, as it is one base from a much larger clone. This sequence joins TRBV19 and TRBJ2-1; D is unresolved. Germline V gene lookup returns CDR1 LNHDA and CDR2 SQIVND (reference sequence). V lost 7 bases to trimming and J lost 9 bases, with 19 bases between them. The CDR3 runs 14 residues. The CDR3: CASMVGKHLGEQFF. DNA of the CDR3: TGTGCCAGTATGGTCGGAAAGCACCTGGGTGAGCAGTTCTTC.

CDR3 coding DNA: TGCGCCAGCAGCTTGCGACAGGGCGTTGCCTACAATGAGCAGTTCTTC. Amino acid sequence: CASSLRQGVAYNEQFF. The chain is built from TRBV4-1 and TRBJ2-1, with TRBD1 matching 7 bases. Trimming took 5 bases from V and 2 from J; bases not matched to a gene: 9. There are 16 residues in the CDR3. Looked up from germline, CDR1 is MGHRA and CDR2 is YSYEKL.

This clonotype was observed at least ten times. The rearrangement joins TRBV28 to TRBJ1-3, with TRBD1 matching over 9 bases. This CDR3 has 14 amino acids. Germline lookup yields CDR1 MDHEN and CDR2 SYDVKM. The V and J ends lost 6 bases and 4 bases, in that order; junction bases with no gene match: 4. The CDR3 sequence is CASRGTGGGNTIYF. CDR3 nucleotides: TGTGCCAGCAGGGGAACAGGGGGCGGAAACACCATATATTTT.

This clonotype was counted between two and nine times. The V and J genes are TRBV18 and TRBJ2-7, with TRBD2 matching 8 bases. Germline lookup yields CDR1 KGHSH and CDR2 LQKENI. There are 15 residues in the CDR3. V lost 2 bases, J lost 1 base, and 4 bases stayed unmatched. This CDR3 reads CASSPGVAGSYEQYF. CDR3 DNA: TGTGCCAGCTCACCAGGGGTAGCGGGATCCTACGAGCAGTACTTC.